This paragraph reports one TCR beta chain. Assay: immunoSEQ multiplex PCR; the TCRdb copy retains only in-frame clones and omits some. The table records under 550,000 clones, roughly 90% of them present only once. Per the germline V gene, CDR1 is LGHDT and CDR2 is YNNKEL (reference sequence). The V gene lost 4 bases and the J gene lost 5 bases, with 10 bases spanning the gap. CDR3 length: 13 residues. This sample was included in a study of Ad26.COV2.S vaccination and SARS-CoV-2 variants. Study-level background: Donor got 5x10^10 or 1x10^11 viral particles of Ad26.COV2.S.

As to treatment: around 19 received Ad26.COV2.S at low or high dose, single or two shots; roughly five received placebo; per-sample allocation not given. Collection of samples fell on day 63 after the first vaccine or placebo injection. This TCR derives from a person between 18 and 59 years old who received the Ad26.COV2.S COVID-19 vaccine or a placebo. This sequence joins TRBV3-1 (or the pseudogene TRBV3-2) and TRBJ2-3; D remains unclear. The sequencing here drew on peripheral blood, taken in a trial of Ad26.COV2.S vaccine versus placebo. CDR3: CASSLGRLDTQYF. CDR3 DNA: TGTGCCAGCAGCCTCGGACGGTTAGATACGCAGTATTTT.